The clone carrying this T cell receptor beta chain was seen more than once but under ten times. Its antigen is still unknown. From germline, CDR1 is MNHNS and CDR2 SASEGT. The CDR3 consists of 15 residues. V was cut by 8 bases and J by 3 bases, with 20 bases left in between. These data originate in a study of blood T cells in healthy people across ages. Then a second PCR, running roughly 6 to 11 cycles, was carried out with a sample-barcoded 5' primer and a J-beta primer mix. TCRdb recomputed calls from the 5' RACE reads with MiXCR, one row per CDR3 protein. The sample has around 820,000 distinct CDR3 sequences, around 25% seen once; the top ten hold under 4.5%. Whole-study results and caveats: Estimated diversity across one million T cells was deemed an underestimate.

The same data also contributed to another study, on T cells of mothers and their children.

The sample comprised blood. This chain connects TRBV6-1 to TRBJ2-7; D might be TRBD1 (6 bases). This receptor was identified in a boy aged 5-17 years in good health. The CDR3, as DNA: TGTGCCAGCGCTCCCGATGGACAGAAATTCTACGAGCAGTACTTC. It translates to CASAPDGQKFYEQYF.